The 14 T cell receptor beta chains listed next were all sequenced from one sample in a study of T-cell reconstitution after alpha-beta-depleted transplantation in children. As it was prepared, the TCRbeta library received unique molecular identifiers. Via MiXCR, TCRdb re-called the PCR reads, giving one row per CDR3 protein. The sample shows around 700,000 distinct CDR3 sequences, over 10% of them seen only once. The specimen was PBMCs, collected before TCRalphabeta/CD19-depleted stem cell transplant. The receptors were sampled from a girl aged 2 to 9 with congenital amegakaryocytic thrombocytopenia, due to receive a stem cell transplant.

This clonotype occurred many times. The V call is TRBV12-3 or TRBV12-4, the J call TRBJ2-1; possible D gene TRBD1, 5 bases. Trimming pared 1 base from V and 15 bases from J, leaving 16 bases between. This CDR3 comprises 13 residues. The CDR3 DNA is TGTGCCAGCAGTTTAGGGGAAGGGGTGGAATTGTTCTTC. Amino acid sequence: CASSLGEGVELFF.

This clonotype was detected a few times. The rearrangement joins TRBV7-2 to TRBJ2-3; 8 nucleotides line up with TRBD2. With V trimmed by 6 bases and J by 3 bases, 11 bases remained unmatched. Looked up from germline, CDR1 is SGHTA and CDR2 is FQGNSA. The CDR3 loop spans 16 amino acids. The CDR3 loop reads CASRISGTLVTDTQYF. The CDR3 DNA reads TGTGCCAGCAGAATTAGCGGGACGCTGGTAACAGATACGCAGTATTTT.

The chain carries TRBV3-1 and TRBJ1-5; 7 bases agree with TRBD1. V shed 8 bases and J 3 bases; nucleotides not matched to a gene: 19. Per the germline V gene, CDR1 is LGHDT and CDR2 is YNNKEL (reference sequence). This CDR3 region has 18 residues. CDR3 in DNA: TGTGCCAGCTGTTTAACGTCACGGGGTACAGGGGACAATCAGCCCCAGCATTTT. Amino acids: CASCLTSRGTGDNQPQHF.

The table lists this clonotype with many counts. This CDR3 is CAISESLAGRNQETQYF. CDR3 coding DNA: TGTGCCATCAGTGAGTCACTCGCGGGCCGAAACCAAGAGACCCAGTACTTC. The J gene is TRBJ2-5, the V gene TRBV10-3, with D perhaps matching TRBD2 (5 bases). The germline V gene has CDR1 ENHRY and CDR2 SYGVKD. This CDR3 spans 17 amino acids. V shed 0 bases and J shed 0 bases, with 14 bases lying between them.

This clonotype showed up many times. The chain uses TRBV29-1 and TRBJ2-5; D might be TRBD2 (5 bases). V lost 1 base to trimming and J lost 5 bases, with 11 bases between them. The length of the CDR3 is 13 residues. Germline CDR1 is SQVTM and CDR2 is ANQGSEA. The CDR3 loop reads CSVEGGLLETQYF. The CDR3 DNA reads as TGCAGCGTTGAAGGAGGGCTGTTGGAGACCCAGTACTTC.

This clonotype was observed many times. V is TRBV6-1 and J is TRBJ2-1, with 10 bases fitting TRBD2. This CDR3 contains 15 residues. V gave up 6 bases and J gave up 4 bases; unmatched junction bases: 6. CDR1 MNHNS and CDR2 SASEGT come from the germline V gene. The CDR3 protein is CASSPLAGSYNEQFF. The CDR3 DNA reads as TGTGCCAGCAGCCCACTAGCGGGATCATACAATGAGCAGTTCTTC.

This clonotype was seen a few times. The rearrangement uses TRBV20-1 and TRBJ2-7; D gene unclear. The ends were cut back, 0 bases at V and 1 base at J, with 13 bases in the middle. The germline CDR1 and CDR2 sequences are DFQATT and SNEGSKA (reference sequence). The CDR3 has 15 amino acids. The CDR3 spells CSARDTQRPSYEQYF. In DNA form, the CDR3 reads TGCAGTGCTAGAGATACCCAGAGGCCATCCTACGAGCAGTACTTC.

The chain recombines TRBV5-1 with TRBJ2-1; D is possibly TRBD1 (6 bases). CDR3 length: 16 amino acids. Germline CDR1 reads SGHRS; CDR2 reads YFSETQ. Trimming shortened V by 2 bases and J by 7 bases, and 19 bases separated the two germline ends. In nucleotides, the CDR3 is TGCGCCAGCAGCTTTTTTGCCGGCAGGGGTGGAAATGAGCAGTTCTTC. Amino acid sequence: CASSFFAGRGGNEQFF.

Remarks on this clonotype: This may be a read error, as it is one base from a much larger clone. V usage is TRBV12-3 or TRBV12-4 and J usage is TRBJ1-5, with TRBD1 as a possible D gene (5 bases). This CDR3 contains 15 residues. The CDR3 coding sequence is TGTGCCAGCAGTTTAAGACAGCGAAGCAGTCAGCCCCAGCATTTT. Protein: CASSLRQRSSQPQHF.

The genes are TRBV28 and TRBJ2-7; tentatively, D is TRBD2 (6 bases). In germline, CDR1 is MDHEN, CDR2 SYDVKM. The CDR3 extends over 9 amino acids. V lost 8 bases and J lost 7, with 6 bases in between. The CDR3 DNA reads as TGTGCCAGCGGACTAGAGCAGTACTTC. As protein: CASGLEQYF. Full variable domain (rest looked up from reference TRBV28 and TRBJ2-7): DVKVTQSSRYLVKRTGEKVFLECVQDMDHENMFWYRQDPGLGLRLIYFSYDVKMKEKGDIPEGYSVSREKKERFSLILESASTNQTSMYLCASGLEQYFGPGTRLTVT.

There are many counts of this clonotype. The genes are TRBV5-1 and TRBJ1-6; 7 bases map to TRBD1. From germline, CDR1 is SGHRS and CDR2 YFSETQ. This CDR3 spans 15 amino acids. The ends lost 1 base at V and 6 bases at J; junction bases unmatched: 4. The CDR3 DNA follows: TGCGCCAGCAGCTTGCGGACAGGAATTAATTCACCCCTCCACTTT. It yields the protein CASSLRTGINSPLHF.

This clonotype came up a few times. The rearrangement links TRBV20-1 to TRBJ2-5; D gene unclear. The CDR3 extends over 17 amino acids. V lost 4 bases to trimming and J lost 4 bases, with 25 bases between them. The germline CDR1 and CDR2 sequences are DFQATT and SNEGSKA (reference sequence). This chain's CDR3 is CSANTIPTAVDGETQYF. As DNA, the CDR3 is TGCAGTGCTAACACTATCCCCACAGCAGTGGATGGAGAGACCCAGTACTTC.

This clonotype was counted ten times or more. This sequence joins TRBV6-1 and TRBJ2-1; D gene ambiguous. The length of the CDR3 is 12 residues. V was clipped by 2 bases and J by 7 bases, with 6 bases between them. Germline CDR1 reads MNHNS; CDR2 reads SASEGT. DNA for the CDR3: TGTGCCAGCAGTGAAAGCCTAAATGAGCAGTTCTTC. As protein: CASSESLNEQFF.

This clonotype showed up just a few times. This sequence joins TRBV27 and TRBJ2-5; D may match TRBD1 or TRBD2 (5 bases each). Germline V CDR1 and CDR2: MNHEY, SMNVEV (reference sequence). The V end was cut by 5 bases, the J end by 0 bases, with 10 bases between. The CDR3 sequence is 14 residues long. The CDR3 protein is CASSTRGYQETQYF. The DNA of the CDR3 is TGTGCCAGCAGTACCCGGGGCTACCAAGAGACCCAGTACTTC.